Presented here are 24 T cell receptor beta chains from one specimen sequenced in a study of metastatic and nonmetastatic thyroid tumors (dated by TCRdb to 2018 to 2020). No patient had received any treatment before thyroid surgery. Library creation used PCR. Sequencing instrument: Illumina HiSeq 4000. The raw public reads went through TCRdb reprocessing: fastp at Q25, MiXCR clone calling, in-frame beta chains kept. This sample comprises 3,500 to 5,000 clones, roughly 30% of them detected only once. 16% of the sample belongs to the ten largest clones. The source material was adjacent normal tissue. The receptor source for this set is a male donor with papillary thyroid cancer or a benign thyroid nodule (not recorded which). Some clones in this sample may be carry-over from other donors' samples.

This chain links TRBV20-1 with TRBJ2-7; 12 bases agree with TRBD2. V trimming: 6 bases; J trimming: 10 bases; junction bases outside the gene matches: 13. This CDR3 comprises 14 residues. Germline V CDR1 and CDR2: DFQATT, SNEGSKA (reference sequence). The chain's CDR3 is CSATSGRFSYHQYF. DNA of the CDR3: TGCAGTGCCACTAGCGGGAGGTTCTCCTACCATCAGTACTTC.

The rearrangement links TRBV3-1 to TRBJ2-7; 11 nucleotides match TRBD2. With V trimmed by 1 base and J by 0 bases, 14 bases remained unmatched. Germline CDR1 LGHDT, CDR2 YNNKEL (reference sequence). The CDR3 spans 20 residues. DNA for the CDR3: TGTGCCAGCAGCCAAGTCCCGGGGACTAGCGGCCATGCGAGCTCCTACGAGCAGTACTTC. Translation: CASSQVPGTSGHASSYEQYF.

This clone is medium-sized in the sample. The chain combines TRBV11-2 with TRBJ2-2, with D perhaps TRBD1 (6 bases). The ends were cut back, 0 bases at V and 7 bases at J, with 9 bases in the middle. Germline CDR1 reads SGHAT; CDR2 reads FQNNGV. The CDR3 extends over 14 amino acids. CDR3 in amino acids: CASSLEGGSGELFF. CDR3 bases: TGTGCCAGCAGCTTAGAAGGGGGTAGCGGGGAGCTGTTTTTT.

This clone has more than one count but fewer than ten. The junction departs from the called germline gene at one end, perhaps through a read error. The rearrangement joins TRBV6-1 to TRBJ2-2; a possible D gene is TRBD1 (5 bases). From germline, CDR1 is MNHNS and CDR2 SASEGT. The CDR3 loop spans 15 amino acids. The CDR3 sequence: CASGSRVRNTWELFF. The CDR3 DNA is TGTGCCAGCGGGTCCAGGGTGCGGAACACCTGGGAGCTGTTTTTT.

This clone was seen ten or more times. The CDR3 loop reads CASSHRDRGEQYF. CDR3 nucleotides: TGTGCCAGCAGTCACCGGGACAGGGGCGAGCAGTACTTC. The V call is TRBV3-1, the J call TRBJ2-7; 10 nucleotides match TRBD1. J was trimmed by 6 bases and V by 6 bases; bases with no gene match: 5. CDR3 length: 13 residues. Per germline, CDR1 LGHDT and CDR2 YNNKEL (reference sequence).

The chain is built from TRBV20-1 and TRBJ1-2; tentatively, D is TRBD1 (6 bases). Trimming cost V 0 bases and J 2 bases, with 10 bases left between them. Per germline, CDR1 DFQATT and CDR2 SNEGSKA (reference sequence). The CDR3 length is 14 residues. The CDR3 bases are TGCAGTGCTAGAGATTGGGGGGGCAACTATGGCTACACCTTC. Translation: CSARDWGGNYGYTF.

This clone has at least ten counts. The identical CDR3 is also encoded by other nucleotide sequences in the sample. This chain links TRBV3-1 with TRBJ1-6, with D perhaps TRBD1 (6 bases). The CDR3 sequence is 14 residues long. V was cut by 4 bases and J by 4 bases, with 8 bases left in between. CDR1 is LGHDT and CDR2 is YNNKEL in the germline V gene (reference sequence). The CDR3 sequence: CASSRDTYNSPLHF. Here the CDR3 DNA reads TGTGCCAGCAGCCGGGACACTTATAATTCACCCCTCCACTTT.

This clone was found a few times. This chain joins TRBV24-1 and TRBJ2-5, with a weak D call TRBD2 (7 bases). Germline CDR1 KGHDR, CDR2 SFDVKD. V was shortened by 3 bases and J by 1 base, with 11 bases between the two germline ends. CDR3 length: 15 amino acids. Here the CDR3 reads CATSDRRGLQETQYF. Here the CDR3 DNA reads TGTGCCACCAGTGATCGGCGGGGGCTCCAAGAGACCCAGTACTTC.

By share, this clone ranks as medium-sized (0.01 to 0.1%). The chain joins TRBV14 to TRBJ1-1; D is ambiguous. V was cut by 3 bases and J by 3 bases, with 14 bases left in between. CDR3 length equals 15 residues. The germline V gene encodes CDR1 SGHDN and CDR2 FVKESK. Here the CDR3 reads CASSHEDVWDTEAFF. In DNA form, the CDR3 reads TGTGCCAGCAGCCACGAGGACGTTTGGGACACTGAAGCTTTCTTT.

There are a few counts of this clone. This chain connects TRBV27 to TRBJ1-4; D is unclear. V lost 5 bases to trimming and J lost 5 bases, with 15 bases between them. Germline CDR1 MNHEY, CDR2 SMNVEV (reference sequence). The CDR3 is made up of 15 amino acids. The CDR3 spells CASSPRTAGNEKLFF. The CDR3 DNA is TGTGCCAGCAGTCCCCGGACCGCCGGCAATGAAAAACTGTTTTTT.

This clone is deemed medium-sized (0.01 to 0.1%). The J gene is TRBJ1-5, the V gene TRBV2, with D uncertain. Trimming took 4 bases from V and 4 from J, leaving 8 bases between them. This CDR3 spans 13 amino acids. The V gene's germline CDR1 is SNHLY and CDR2 FYNNEI. The CDR3 is CASSGWDNQPQHF. The CDR3 DNA follows: TGTGCCAGCAGTGGGTGGGATAATCAGCCCCAGCATTTT.

The V gene is TRBV11-2, the J gene TRBJ1-5; tentatively, D is TRBD1 (6 bases). This CDR3 has 16 residues. V was shortened by 2 bases and J by 0 bases, with 11 bases between the two germline ends. Germline V gene data show CDR1 as SGHAT and CDR2 as FQNNGV. The CDR3 nucleotides are TGTGCCAGCAGCTTACAGGGGTGGGGTAGCAATCAGCCCCAGCATTTT. Amino acid sequence: CASSLQGWGSNQPQHF.

In its sample, this clone was seen many times. V gene TRBV27 combines with J gene TRBJ2-3, with D perhaps given as TRBD1 or TRBD2 (5 bases each). This CDR3 comprises 17 residues. Trimming pared 3 bases from V and 4 bases from J, leaving 20 bases between. Germline CDR1 reads MNHEY; CDR2 reads SMNVEV (reference sequence). CDR3 in amino acids: CASSFGGPVVVADTQYF. CDR3 nucleotides: TGTGCCAGCAGTTTTGGGGGTCCCGTGGTCGTTGCAGATACGCAGTATTTT.

Points on this clone: This may be a read error, as it is one base from a much larger clone. Within the sample, other DNA sequences also encode this same CDR3. The rearrangement joins TRBV11-2 to TRBJ2-3, with TRBD2 matching 7 bases. This CDR3 is built from 14 residues. Germline CDR1 SGHAT, CDR2 FQNNGV. CDR3 amino acids: CASSLGGGTEGQYF. The CDR3 DNA is TGTGCCAGCAGCTTGGGGGGAGGGACCGAGGGGCAGTACTTT.

The chain joins TRBV6-1 to TRBJ1-5; the D is unclear. CDR3 length: 15 amino acids. The germline V gene encodes CDR1 MNHNS and CDR2 SASEGT. Trimming left V 6 bases short and J 2 bases short, with 14 bases between. The DNA for the CDR3 is TGTGCCAGCAGCCTCGAAGGGTCGGGCAATCAGCCCCAGCATTTT. It codes for CASSLEGSGNQPQHF.

This clone is judged medium-sized. The V call is TRBV3-1, the J call TRBJ1-1; 11 nucleotides align to TRBD1. CDR1 and CDR2 (germline): LGHDT, YNNKEL (reference sequence). This CDR3 spans 17 amino acids. Losses at the gene ends were 4 bases for V and 0 bases for J; bases not matched to a gene: 7. This chain's CDR3 is CASSPHGTGGLNTEAFF. In DNA, the CDR3 is TGTGCCAGCAGCCCCCACGGGACAGGGGGGTTGAACACTGAAGCTTTCTTT. Full variable domain (outside the CDR3, taken from reference TRBV3-1 and TRBJ1-1): DTAVSQTPKYLVTQMGNDKSIKCEQNLGHDTMYWYKQDSKKFLKIMFSYNNKELIINETVPNRFSPKSPDKAHLNLHINSLELGDSAVYFCASSPHGTGGLNTEAFFGQGTRLTVV.

This clone is medium-sized (0.01 to 0.1%) in the sample. The genes are TRBV19 and TRBJ1-4, with D unresolved. Per germline, CDR1 LNHDA and CDR2 SQIVND (reference sequence). V was shortened by 2 bases and J by 4 bases, with 8 bases between the two germline ends. The length of the CDR3 is 14 residues. CDR3 residues: CASSIRQVNEKLFF. As DNA, the CDR3 is TGTGCCAGTAGTATACGGCAGGTTAATGAAAAACTGTTTTTT.

The rearrangement joins TRBV12-3 or TRBV12-4 to TRBJ2-3; 7 nucleotides align to TRBD2. This CDR3 has 15 residues. The trim removed 4 bases at V and 0 bases at J, leaving 4 bases unmatched. The CDR3 DNA reads as TGTGCCAGCAGTTATAGCGGGTCTAGCACAGATACGCAGTATTTT. This translates into CASSYSGSSTDTQYF.

This sequence joins TRBV6-2 or TRBV6-3 and TRBJ2-7; 11 positions match TRBD1. This CDR3 is 13 amino acids long. The germline V gene encodes CDR1 MNHEY and CDR2 SVGEGT. V was pared by 8 bases and J by 3 bases, with 3 bases of the junction left unmatched. The CDR3 DNA is TGTGCCAGCCGAGGGACAGGGGGCTACGAGCAGTACTTC. It yields the protein CASRGTGGYEQYF.

The chain uses TRBV20-1 and TRBJ2-5; 10 nucleotides align to TRBD2. The ends lost 3 bases at V and 4 bases at J; junction bases unmatched: 2. Germline values: CDR1 DFQATT, CDR2 SNEGSKA (reference sequence). This CDR3 contains 13 residues. CDR3 in amino acids: CSARPSGRETQYF. For the CDR3, the DNA is TGCAGTGCTAGGCCTAGCGGGAGAGAGACCCAGTACTTC.

As for this clone: Here the CDR3 omits its conserved ending phenylalanine or tryptophan, so a read error is the likely source. The limits of the CDR3 on the DNA are not certain, so only TCRdb's listed CDR3 is given. The rearrangement uses TRBV6-1 and TRBJ1-6. Germline assignment: CDR1 MNHNS and CDR2 SASEGT. The length of the CDR3 is 14 amino acids, counting both ends. CDR3 loop: CASKGTSYNSPLQI.

A word on this clone: The junction departs from the called germline gene at one end, perhaps through a read error. The CDR3 region is CASRSNGVVGYEQCF. DNA for the CDR3: TGTGCCAGCAGGTCCAATGGGGTGGTAGGATACGAGCAGTGCTTC. This rearrangement joins TRBV28 to TRBJ2-7; no reliable D call. CDR1 is MDHEN, CDR2 SYDVKM, per germline. This CDR3 has 15 amino acids.

Within the sample, this clone is medium-sized. V gene TRBV6-1 combines with J gene TRBJ2-2; D call uncertain. V shed 2 bases and J shed 1 base, with 8 bases lying between them. The germline gives CDR1 MNHNS, CDR2 SASEGT. CDR3 length: 15 amino acids. This chain's CDR3 is CASSERPRNTGELFF. CDR3 nucleotide sequence: TGTGCCAGCAGTGAACGGCCCAGGAACACCGGGGAGCTGTTTTTT.

By frequency in the sample, this clone is medium-sized. The chain links TRBV4-1 to TRBJ2-7; tentative D call: TRBD2 (6 bases). The CDR3 runs 15 residues. Trimming pared 4 bases from V and 3 bases from J, leaving 16 bases between. Germline lookup yields CDR1 MGHRA and CDR2 YSYEKL. The CDR3 coding sequence is TGCGCCAGCAGCCGCGTTCTGGGACTTGACTACGAGCAGTACTTC. The encoded protein is CASSRVLGLDYEQYF.